This TCR beta chain derives from a study of blood T cell repertoires in COVID-19. Across the study: Acute and convalescent COVID-19 samples came from the United States, Italy and Spain.

Authors' processing steps: Quantification of nucleated cells was approximated via reference gene primer amplification. Clones were read by immunoSEQ multiplex PCR, and TCRdb kept only the in-frame ones, dropping some. V, J and clone size derive from that table, while D and trimming were established from the DNA sequence. The sample includes around 62,000 clones, more than 80% of them seen just once. The clonotype originates from a man in his 60s with acute or convalescent COVID-19. The sample taken for sequencing was peripheral blood.

The CDR3, as DNA: TGTGCCAGCAGCTTTGGTCTAGTGAACGAGCAGTACTTC. This gives the protein CASSFGLVNEQYF. This chain links TRBV7-8 with TRBJ2-7; no definite D call. Trimming pared 3 bases from V and 5 bases from J, leaving 11 bases between. The CDR3 is 13 residues long. Per the germline V gene, CDR1 is SGHVS and CDR2 is FQNEAQ. The full variable domain, rest sourced from reference TRBV7-8 and TRBJ2-7, is GAGVSQSPRYKVAKRGQDVALRCDPISGHVSLFWYQQALGQGPEFLTYFQNEAQLDKSGLPSDRFFAERPEGSVSTLKIQRTQQEDSAVYLCASSFGLVNEQYFGPGTRLTVT.